This TCR beta chain was profiled in a study of cytomegalovirus exposure and HLA in healthy donors (dated by TCRdb to the late 2010s). Context from the whole study: According to an earlier analysis of 587 of the donors, roughly 180 million T cells yielded 90 million to 130 million unique TCR beta sequences and 276 Gb of sequence data. An early release covering about 600 HLA-typed donors comprised about 320 gigabases of sequencing data and 65 million to 100 million unique TCR sequences. Of the 350 to 450 genotyped donors, approximately 80% were placed in the genetic ancestry cluster associated with self-reported Caucasian donors. The aim of the study was to test whether cataloging public T cell receptors could identify signatures of past pathogen exposure. The study profiled the T cell repertoires of under 700 subjects by immunosequencing and related them to cytomegalovirus serostatus. In addition to the first cohort of approximately 650 subjects, a separate validation cohort of about 120 different subjects was used. High-throughput TCR immunosequencing, statistical association of individual TCRs with disease status, and machine learning were combined to predict cytomegalovirus infection status. To study patterns of TCR occurrence, a later analysis re-analyzed previously published TCR beta repertoires from several hundred donors and added high-resolution HLA genotyping. In the later analysis, no new phenotypic data were used to find candidate immune exposures; instead, reliance was placed on TCR beta sequences and their occurrence across donors. To decide whether each TCR beta V gene segment behaved as functional or pseudogenic, an earlier analysis of several hundred of the donors relied on high-throughput TCR beta sequencing. Donor age, sex, ethnicity and CMV serostatus were collected together with the repertoire data. In a later genetic analysis, genome-wide SNP genotypes for about 55% of the 666 donors were used, and that subset was treated as a discovery cohort. All discovery cohort repertoires had been generated using a single sequencing platform. HLA typing included class I and class II loci at four-digit resolution. The number of donors typed differed by locus, with about 629-630 for A, B, C, DRB1 and DQB1, 522 for DQA1, 600 to 610 for DPA1, and 472 for DPB1. Roughly five DR-DQ haplotypes were handled as single units for association and clustering because linkage in the cohort was strong. On average, around 240,000 unique TCR beta nucleotide sequences were sequenced per donor among more than 350 genotyped donors of the cohort, with roughly a sixth of those sequences being non-productive.

Preparation of the library involved the immunoSEQ multiplex PCR assay. The multiplex PCR relied on a mix of 60 forward primers for TCR Vbeta segments and 13 reverse primers for TCR Jbeta segments. The CDR3 region of rearranged TCR beta genes was amplified from genomic DNA by a multiplex PCR assay. On the Illumina HiSeq System, the amplified TCR beta libraries were sequenced as 87-base-pair reads. The authors' pipeline ran thus. Across the 600 to 700 repertoires, a later analysis counted 60 million to 90 million unique TCR beta chains, 9.5 million to 12 million of which were shared by at least two donors. Raw reads were error-corrected and collapsed into unique sequences with a nearest-neighbor algorithm that merged closely related sequences to remove PCR and sequencing errors. Alignment of CDR3 sequences to IMGT reference sequences was used to assign V, D and J gene segments. For a sequence to be retained, at least a six-nucleotide match to both a V gene segment and a J gene segment was required. A rearrangement counted as productive if the CDR3 had no stop codons and remained in frame with V and J, and every other rearrangement counted as non-productive. CDR3 was defined by IMGT convention, running from the second conserved V-encoded cysteine to the conserved J-encoded phenylalanine. The earlier analysis of roughly 590 of the donors excluded any sequence lacking an unambiguous match to a single V gene segment. In an earlier analysis of roughly 600 of the donors, a V segment was called functional when productive rearrangements were above 56.7%, and segregating when the standard deviation between donors exceeded 5%. A statistical classification framework was developed to diagnose cytomegalovirus status using the catalog of TCR beta chain sequences. A later analysis assigned V and J genes by comparing TCR nucleotide sequences with IMGT/GENE-DB human TR gene sequences. The TCRdist pipeline was used in a later analysis to assign CDR3 sequences and most-parsimonious VDJ recombination scenarios. A later analysis defined each TCR beta chain by its CDR3 amino acid sequence plus V-gene family, and excluded reads lacking a unique V-gene family. To address suspected cross-contamination and a sequencing artifact, a later analysis removed under 600 highly shared, low-generation-probability nucleotide sequences. In a later analysis, a clonal expansion index for each public chain was calculated from normalized within-repertoire ranks of inferred template counts. In a later analysis, generation probabilities were computed using a VDJ recombination model fitted to out-of-frame rearrangements, and the results were checked against IGoR. A later analysis scored TCR-TCR, TCR-HLA and TCR-CMV co-occurrence with hypergeometric tests, applying a repertoire-size bias correction to TCR pairs. In a later analysis, false discovery rates were estimated by permuting HLA or CMV assignments 20 times. In a later analysis, co-occurring TCRs were grouped using DBSCAN, and TCRdist sequence similarity was added for clustering within HLA-allele-positive subsets. Repertoires with fewer than 30,000 or more than 120,000 public chains were left out of co-occurrence clustering, as were a handful of repertoires with anomalous nucleotide sharing. TCRdb holds this immuneACCESS table with in-frame rearrangements only. Some clones are missing; in checked studies, unresolved V genes explain under half, and the rest has no known cause. The V and J calls and clone size come from that table; D and trimming were worked out from the DNA. Recorded for this sample are over 120,000 clones; 60% to 85% of them occurred a single time. The ten largest clones add up to 7% of the sample.

Study-wide findings and limitations: While some public TCRs were present in many individuals, most TCR sequences turned up only very rarely across donors. In an earlier analysis of around 600 of the donors, most TCR beta V segments were observed in productive rearrangements about 90% or about 30% of the time, broadly matching IMGT annotations. Roughly uniform sequencing depth across donors was assumed in presence/absence analyses, although this assumption may not hold. CMV serostatus was the only immune exposure information available for the cohort. Only TCR beta chains were sequenced in this cohort, and the absence of alpha or paired-chain data limited detectable features. Because the 87-base-pair reads could not distinguish some IMGT-functional V segments, including TRBV6-2 and TRBV6-3, those segments were excluded. Linkage disequilibrium might explain the correlated functional status among segregating V segments, but an unknown experimental factor could not be ruled out. Strong co-occurrence of HLA alleles, especially DR and DQ, made assigning TCR associations to individual alleles difficult. Because HLA typing was unavailable for some donors at each locus, only the typed subset was used in association tests. Because counts were too low, some 17 rarely observed V segments, including chromosome 9 orphons, were left out of the earlier analysis of a few hundred of the donors. In a later analysis, some 17,000 TCR beta sequences were associated with specific HLA alleles at a false discovery rate of 0.05. A cluster of highly shared sequence variants was judged likely to represent a technical artifact of the sequencing pipeline. According to a later genetic analysis, donors in an Asian-associated ancestry cluster had fewer N-insertions in productive TCRs than the approximately 650-donor mean. An association between a missense DCLRE1C variant and V-gene and J-gene trimming of TCR beta chains was found in a later genetic analysis and replicated in an independent cohort. The study gave a list of 150 to 200 TCR beta chains associated with cytomegalovirus. In a later analysis, HLA-associated TCR beta chains were found to be more clonally expanded and to have lower generation probabilities than equally common non-associated chains. In a later analysis, TCR association rates were found to vary across HLA loci, with the most associated TCRs seen for DRB1 alleles and the fewest for HLA-C alleles. In both the original and validation cohorts, the classifier was reported to diagnose cytomegalovirus status with high specificity and sensitivity. A few of the identified cytomegalovirus-associated TCR beta chains were confirmed in vitro to be specific for cytomegalovirus antigens. A further reported finding was that TCR beta sequences accurately predicted the HLA-A and HLA-B alleles for most subjects in the first cohort. According to a later analysis, most CMV-associated TCR beta chains appeared to be HLA-restricted, and the HLA associations seemed to be driven largely by CMV exposure. In a later analysis, several top co-occurrence clusters were reported to appear linked to parvovirus B19, influenza, CMV and Epstein-Barr virus. It was suggested by the authors that the approach could potentially be generalized to other disease states and immunological phenotypes.

The cohort was made up of 666 healthy bone marrow donors. At the time of sampling, all cohort members were nominally healthy, though unrecorded immune exposures were likely present. The donor was CMV seronegative and belonged to the group of several hundred seronegative cohort members. A peripheral blood sample was collected from each donor, and TCR beta sequencing was performed on peripheral blood mononuclear cells. The Qiagen DNeasy Blood Extraction Kit was used to extract genomic DNA from the blood cell samples. Regarding this clone: This receptor's antigen is unknown. Base qualities are not at hand, and no much larger clone is one base apart.

Per the germline V gene, SGHRS is the CDR1 and YFSETQ is the CDR2. Including the terminal cysteine and phenylalanine, the CDR3 comprises 14 residues. The only DNA kept is the CDR3, 42 bases in frame from the first base. The germline ends are 6 bases apart after V is trimmed by 0 bases and J by 0 bases. Material: PBMCs. The TCR sequence derives from a man younger than 45 in good health and CMV-seronegative. The chain joins TRBV5-1 to TRBJ1-1; TRBD1 is possibly the D segment (5 matching bases). The nucleotide sequence is given as TGCGCCAGCAGCTTGGAGGGGATGAACACTGAAGCTTTCTTT. It translates to CASSLEGMNTEAFF.